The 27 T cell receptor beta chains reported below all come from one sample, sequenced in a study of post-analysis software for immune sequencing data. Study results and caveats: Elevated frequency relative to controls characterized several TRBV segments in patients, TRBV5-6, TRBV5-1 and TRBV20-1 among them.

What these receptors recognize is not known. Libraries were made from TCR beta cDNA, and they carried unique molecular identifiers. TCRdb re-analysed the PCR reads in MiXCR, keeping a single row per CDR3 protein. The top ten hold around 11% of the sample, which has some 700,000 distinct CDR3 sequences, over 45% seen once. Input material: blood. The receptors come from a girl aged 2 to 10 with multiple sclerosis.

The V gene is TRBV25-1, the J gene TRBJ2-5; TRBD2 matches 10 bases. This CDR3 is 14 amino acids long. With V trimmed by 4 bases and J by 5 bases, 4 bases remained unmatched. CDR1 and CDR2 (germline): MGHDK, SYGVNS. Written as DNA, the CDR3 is TGTGCCAGCAGTGCAGCGGGAGGGCAGGAGACCCAGTACTTC. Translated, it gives CASSAAGGQETQYF. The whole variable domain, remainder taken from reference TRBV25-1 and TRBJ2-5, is EADIYQTPRYLVIGTGKKITLECSQTMGHDKMYWYQQDPGMELHLIHYSYGVNSTEKGDLSSESTVSRIRTEHFPLTLESARPSHTSQYLCASSAAGGQETQYFGPGTRLLVL.

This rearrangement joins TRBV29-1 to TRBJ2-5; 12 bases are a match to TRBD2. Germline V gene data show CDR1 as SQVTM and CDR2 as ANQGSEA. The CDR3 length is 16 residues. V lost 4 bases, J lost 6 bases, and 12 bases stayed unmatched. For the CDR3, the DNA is TGCAGCGTTGGTCGGCGACTAGCGGGAGTCATACAGACCCAGTACTTC. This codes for CSVGRRLAGVIQTQYF. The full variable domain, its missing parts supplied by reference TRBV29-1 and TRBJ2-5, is SAVISQKPSRDICQRGTSLTIQCQVDSQVTMMFWYRQQPGQSLTLIATANQGSEATYESGFVIDKFPISRPNLTFSTLTVSNMSPEDSSIYLCSVGRRLAGVIQTQYFGPGTRLLVL.

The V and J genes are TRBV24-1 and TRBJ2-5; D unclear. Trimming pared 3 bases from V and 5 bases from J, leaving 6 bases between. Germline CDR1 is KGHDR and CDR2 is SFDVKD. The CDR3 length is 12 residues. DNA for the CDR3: TGTGCCACCAGTGATGCTGCCGAGACCCAGTACTTC. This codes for CATSDAAETQYF.

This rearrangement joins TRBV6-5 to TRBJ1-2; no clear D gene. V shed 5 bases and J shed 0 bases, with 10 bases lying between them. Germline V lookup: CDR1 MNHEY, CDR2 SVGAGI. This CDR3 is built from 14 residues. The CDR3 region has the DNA TGTGCCAGCAGTCGGGATTATACTAACTATGGCTACACCTTC. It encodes CASSRDYTNYGYTF.

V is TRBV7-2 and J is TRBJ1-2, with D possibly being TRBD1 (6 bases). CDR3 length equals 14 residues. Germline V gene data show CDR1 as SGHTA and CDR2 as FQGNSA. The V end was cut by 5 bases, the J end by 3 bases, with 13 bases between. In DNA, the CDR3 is TGTGCCAGCAGCCGAGGGGGGGGGTACTATGGCTACACCTTC. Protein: CASSRGGGYYGYTF.

The CDR3 region has the DNA TGTGCCAGCAGCTCCCCGGACAGGGCAGAGGAGCAGTACTTC. The encoded protein is CASSSPDRAEEQYF. V gene TRBV7-9 combines with J gene TRBJ2-7; TRBD1 matches 8 bases. Trimming at V came to 4 bases and at J to 7 bases, leaving 9 bases not matched to a gene. The CDR3 runs 14 residues. The germline CDR1 and CDR2 sequences are SEHNR and FQNEAQ (reference sequence).

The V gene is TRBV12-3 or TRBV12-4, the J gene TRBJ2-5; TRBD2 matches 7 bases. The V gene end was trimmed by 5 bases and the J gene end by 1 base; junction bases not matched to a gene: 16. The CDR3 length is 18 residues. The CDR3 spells CASSQTGWSSGTQETQYF. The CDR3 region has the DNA TGTGCCAGCAGTCAAACGGGGTGGTCTAGCGGTACCCAAGAGACCCAGTACTTC.

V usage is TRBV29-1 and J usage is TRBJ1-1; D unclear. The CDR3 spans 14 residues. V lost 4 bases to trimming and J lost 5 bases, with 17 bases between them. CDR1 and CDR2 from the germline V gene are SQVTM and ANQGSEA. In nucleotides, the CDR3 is TGCAGCGTTGCAACGGGCCTAACGGGAACTGAAGCTTTCTTT. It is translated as CSVATGLTGTEAFF. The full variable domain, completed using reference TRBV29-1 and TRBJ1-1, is SAVISQKPSRDICQRGTSLTIQCQVDSQVTMMFWYRQQPGQSLTLIATANQGSEATYESGFVIDKFPISRPNLTFSTLTVSNMSPEDSSIYLCSVATGLTGTEAFFGQGTRLTVV.

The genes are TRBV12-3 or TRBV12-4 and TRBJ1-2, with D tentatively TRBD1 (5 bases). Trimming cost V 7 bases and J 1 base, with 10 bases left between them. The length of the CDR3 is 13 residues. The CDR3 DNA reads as TGTGCCAGCACTACGGGGGTTAACTATGGCTACACCTTC. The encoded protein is CASTTGVNYGYTF.

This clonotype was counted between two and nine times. CDR3 region: CASSLDYSGANVLTF. Written as DNA, the CDR3 is TGTGCCAGCAGCTTAGACTACTCTGGGGCCAACGTCCTGACTTTC. J is TRBJ2-6 and V is TRBV11-2; no clear D. This CDR3 region has 15 residues. Trimming stripped 0 bases from V and 0 bases from J, with 3 bases between. Germline V gives CDR1 SGHAT, CDR2 FQNNGV.

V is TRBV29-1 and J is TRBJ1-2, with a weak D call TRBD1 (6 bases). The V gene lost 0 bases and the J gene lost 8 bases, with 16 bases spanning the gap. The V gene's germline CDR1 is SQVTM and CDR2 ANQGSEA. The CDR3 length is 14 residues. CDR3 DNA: TGCAGCGTTGAAGATCGGAGGGGGTATTACGGCTACACCTTC. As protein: CSVEDRRGYYGYTF.

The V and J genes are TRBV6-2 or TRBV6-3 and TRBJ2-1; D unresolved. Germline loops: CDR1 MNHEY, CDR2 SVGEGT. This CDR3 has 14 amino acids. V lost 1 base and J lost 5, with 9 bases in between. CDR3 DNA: TGTGCCAGCAGTTACTTCGGCTCGGACAATGAGCAGTTCTTC. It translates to CASSYFGSDNEQFF.

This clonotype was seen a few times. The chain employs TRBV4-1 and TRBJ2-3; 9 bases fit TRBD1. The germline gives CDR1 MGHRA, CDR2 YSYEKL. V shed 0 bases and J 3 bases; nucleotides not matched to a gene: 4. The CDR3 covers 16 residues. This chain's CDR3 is CASSQDGTGRTDTQYF. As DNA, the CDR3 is TGCGCCAGCAGCCAAGACGGGACAGGGCGAACAGATACGCAGTATTTT.

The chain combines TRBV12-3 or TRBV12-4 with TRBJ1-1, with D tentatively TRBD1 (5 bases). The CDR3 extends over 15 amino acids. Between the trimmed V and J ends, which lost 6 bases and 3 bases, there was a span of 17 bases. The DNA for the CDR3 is TGTGCCAGCAGCCCACACGGGGGAGGGGACACTGAAGCTTTCTTT. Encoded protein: CASSPHGGGDTEAFF.

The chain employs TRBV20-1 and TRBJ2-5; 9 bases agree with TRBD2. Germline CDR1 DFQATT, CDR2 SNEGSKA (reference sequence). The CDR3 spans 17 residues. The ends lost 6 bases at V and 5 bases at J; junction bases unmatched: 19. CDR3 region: CSATEIPTVRGGETQYF. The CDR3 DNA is TGCAGTGCAACCGAGATACCGACAGTGCGGGGGGGCGAGACCCAGTACTTC.

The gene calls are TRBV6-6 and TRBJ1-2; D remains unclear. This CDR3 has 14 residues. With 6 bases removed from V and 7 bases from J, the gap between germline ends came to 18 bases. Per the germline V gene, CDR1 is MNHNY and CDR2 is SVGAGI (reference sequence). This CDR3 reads CASRLTGEKGGYTF. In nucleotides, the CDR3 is TGTGCCAGCAGGTTGACCGGGGAAAAGGGTGGCTACACCTTC.

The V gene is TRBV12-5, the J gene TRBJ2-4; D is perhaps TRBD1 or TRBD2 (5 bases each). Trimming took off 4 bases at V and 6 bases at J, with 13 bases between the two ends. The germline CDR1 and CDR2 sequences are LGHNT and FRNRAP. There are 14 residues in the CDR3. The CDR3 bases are TGTGCTAGTGGTTACGAGGGACGCCTAAACATTCAGTACTTC. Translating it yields CASGYEGRLNIQYF.

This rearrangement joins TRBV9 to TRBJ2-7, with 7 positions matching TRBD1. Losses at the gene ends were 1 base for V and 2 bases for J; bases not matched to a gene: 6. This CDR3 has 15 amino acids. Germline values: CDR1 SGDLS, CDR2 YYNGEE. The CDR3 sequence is CASSVHWDRPYEQYF. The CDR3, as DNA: TGTGCCAGCAGCGTACATTGGGACAGACCCTACGAGCAGTACTTC.

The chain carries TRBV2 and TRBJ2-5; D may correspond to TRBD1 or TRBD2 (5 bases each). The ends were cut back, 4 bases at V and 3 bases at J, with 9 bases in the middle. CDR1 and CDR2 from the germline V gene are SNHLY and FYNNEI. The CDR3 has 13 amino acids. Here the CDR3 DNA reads TGTGCCAGCAGTGGGGGGATCAAAGAGACCCAGTACTTC. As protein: CASSGGIKETQYF.

The CDR3 loop reads CASSIGGAADEQFF. The CDR3 DNA follows: TGTGCCAGCAGCATAGGGGGGGCCGCCGATGAGCAGTTCTTC. The chain employs TRBV12-3 or TRBV12-4 and TRBJ2-1; a possible D gene is TRBD2 (7 bases). V was shortened by 6 bases and J by 8 bases, with 17 bases between the two germline ends. The CDR3 is 14 amino acids.

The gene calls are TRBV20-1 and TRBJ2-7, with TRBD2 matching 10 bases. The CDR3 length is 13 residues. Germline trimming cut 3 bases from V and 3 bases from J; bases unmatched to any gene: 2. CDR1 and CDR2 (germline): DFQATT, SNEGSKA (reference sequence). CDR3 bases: TGCAGTGCTAGCCCTAGCGGGAGCTACGAGCAGTACTTC. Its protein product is CSASPSGSYEQYF.

CDR3 bases: TGCAGTGCTAGGCGCGCGGGCGGAGCTGGCACAGATACGCAGTATTTT. Its protein product is CSARRAGGAGTDTQYF. The J gene is TRBJ2-3, the V gene TRBV20-1, with D possibly matching TRBD2 (5 bases). V was trimmed by 3 bases and J by 1 base, leaving 17 bases between them. There are 16 residues in the CDR3. In germline, CDR1 is DFQATT, CDR2 SNEGSKA (reference sequence).

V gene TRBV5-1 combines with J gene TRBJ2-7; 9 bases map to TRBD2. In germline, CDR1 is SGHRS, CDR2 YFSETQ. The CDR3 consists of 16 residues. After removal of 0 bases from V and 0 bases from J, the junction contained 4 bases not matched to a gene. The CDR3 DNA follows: TGCGCCAGCAGCTTGGGTGCTAGCGGGACCTCCTACGAGCAGTACTTC. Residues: CASSLGASGTSYEQYF. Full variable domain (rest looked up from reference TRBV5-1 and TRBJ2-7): KAGVTQTPRYLIKTRGQQVTLSCSPISGHRSVSWYQQTPGQGLQFLFEYFSETQRNKGNFPGRFSGRQFSNSRSEMNVSTLELGDSALYLCASSLGASGTSYEQYFGPGTRLTVT.

CDR3 protein: CSAKGAHGYTF. The CDR3 DNA reads TGCAGTGCTAAAGGGGCACATGGCTACACCTTC. This sequence joins TRBV20-1 and TRBJ1-2; maybe TRBD1 (5 bases). Germline CDR1 and CDR2: DFQATT and SNEGSKA (reference sequence). V lost 4 bases, J lost 6 bases, and 9 bases lay in between. This CDR3 has 11 residues.

The CDR3 is CAIGGGDLKRNEQFF. Written as DNA, the CDR3 is TGTGCCATCGGCGGGGGGGACCTTAAAAGGAATGAGCAGTTCTTC. The chain uses TRBV10-3 and TRBJ2-1, with TRBD2 matching 9 bases. The CDR3 spans 15 residues. The J segment lost 7 bases and the V segment lost 8 bases, leaving 12 bases of the junction unmatched. From germline, CDR1 is ENHRY and CDR2 SYGVKD.

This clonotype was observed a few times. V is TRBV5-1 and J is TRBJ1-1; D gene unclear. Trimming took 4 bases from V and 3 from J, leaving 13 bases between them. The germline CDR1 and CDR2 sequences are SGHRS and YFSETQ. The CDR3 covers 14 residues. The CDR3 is CASSTTLTHTEAFF. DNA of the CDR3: TGCGCCAGCAGCACCACCTTGACCCACACTGAAGCTTTCTTT.

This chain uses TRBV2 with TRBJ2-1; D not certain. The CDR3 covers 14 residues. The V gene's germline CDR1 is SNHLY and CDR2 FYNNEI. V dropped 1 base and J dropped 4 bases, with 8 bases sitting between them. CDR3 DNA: TGTGCCAGCAGTGAAGTGTTCGGTTACAATGAGCAGTTCTTC. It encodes CASSEVFGYNEQFF.